This T cell receptor (beta chain) was recorded in a study of blood T cells in healthy people across ages. As to this clonotype: No antigen is known for it.

With 1 base removed from V and 0 bases from J, the gap between germline ends came to 7 bases. This CDR3 region has 15 residues. Germline-derived CDR1 and CDR2 are LNHNV and YYDKDF (reference sequence). Broader study findings: Diversity figures based on one million T cells were deemed too low. Whereas aged donors had fewer naive CD4+ cells, long-lived donors had more of them and higher diversity. A conclusive naive versus antigen-experienced comparison was prevented by the unsorted PBMCs.

A J-beta primer mix and a sample-barcoded 5' primer were used in a second PCR of roughly 6 to 11 cycles. TCRdb reprocessed the 5' RACE reads with MiXCR, giving one entry per CDR3 protein. The sample records some 1.8 million distinct CDR3 sequences, approximately 39% being singletons. Total RNA was extracted at no less than 5.5 micrograms per sample. Source material: blood. The sequence was collected from a human donor in good health. The chain uses TRBV15 and TRBJ2-1; unclear D gene. CDR3 protein: CATSRVLSSYNEQFF. Written as DNA, the CDR3 is TGTGCCACCAGCAGAGTACTGAGCTCCTACAATGAGCAGTTCTTC.